This TCR beta chain was retrieved from a study of T cells in Graves' hyperthyroidism and ophthalmopathy. This clonotype was picked up a small number of times. Germline assignment: CDR1 MNHNS and CDR2 SASEGT. There are 15 residues in the CDR3. Between the trimmed V and J ends, which lost 1 base and 0 bases, there was a span of 7 bases. Using RNA transcripts as the source, TCR beta CDR3 regions were amplified. TCR CDR3 underwent first-round RT-PCR with the HTBI primer set. TCRdb called the multiplex PCR reads again in MiXCR, with one record for every CDR3 protein. The sample yields 600,000 to 650,000 distinct CDR3 sequences, less than 25% seen once.

The sequenced material came from blood. The chain has TRBV6-1 and TRBJ1-5, with D hard to call. The clonotype was recovered from a man between 25 and 39 years old with Graves' ophthalmopathy. The CDR3 sequence: CASSEGTVSNQPQHF. In DNA form, the CDR3 reads TGTGCCAGCAGTGAAGGGACGGTTAGCAATCAGCCCCAGCATTTT.